These T cell receptor beta chains were read from a single sample in a study of blood T cell repertoires in COVID-19. The table came from immunoSEQ multiplex PCR; TCRdb's copy has only in-frame clones and leaves some out. There are 150,000 to 200,000 clones in the sample; 88% occur only once, and 20% to 30% lies in the top ten. The sample comprised peripheral blood. These receptors came from a man in his sixties with acute or convalescent COVID-19. Both conserved end residues are part of each CDR3. A D gene is named only where the DNA matches it firmly. Clone size is given for some rows only: seen once, a few or many times, or a class if the clone is expanded.

abundance: once; v_gene: TRBV5-1; d_gene: NA; j_gene: TRBJ1-2; CDR3nt: TGCGCCAGCAGCTTGGACCGACAGGTCCATGGCTACACCTTC; CDR3aa: CASSLDRQVHGYTF
abundance: many; v_gene: TRBV19; d_gene: TRBD1; j_gene: TRBJ1-2; CDR3nt: TGTGCCAGTACCGGACAGGCAGGGAGCTACACCTTC; CDR3aa: CASTGQAGSYTF
abundance: NA; v_gene: TRBV19; d_gene: NA; j_gene: TRBJ1-1; CDR3nt: TGTGCCAGTAGTACCAAGAACACTGAAGCTTTCTTT; CDR3aa: CASSTKNTEAFF
abundance: once; v_gene: TRBV18; d_gene: NA; j_gene: TRBJ1-3; CDR3nt: TGTGCCAGCTCACCTCAGGGTCACTCTGGAAACACCATATATTTT; CDR3aa: CASSPQGHSGNTIYF
abundance: NA; v_gene: TRBV4-1; d_gene: NA; j_gene: TRBJ2-3; CDR3nt: TGCGCCAGCAGCCAAGGAGGGTGGAACACAGATACGCAGTATTTT; CDR3aa: CASSQGGWNTDTQYF
abundance: NA; v_gene: TRBV30; d_gene: TRBD1; j_gene: TRBJ1-1; CDR3nt: TGTGCCTGGAGTGTACCCCGGTGGACAGGGGAGGGTAGGGCTTTCTTT; CDR3aa: CAWSVPRWTGEGRAFF
abundance: NA; v_gene: TRBV2; d_gene: NA; j_gene: TRBJ2-2; CDR3nt: TGTGCCTCTTCCAAGGAGAGCGGGGAGCTGTTTTTT; CDR3aa: CASSKESGELFF
abundance: NA; v_gene: TRBV6-5; d_gene: NA; j_gene: TRBJ1-2; CDR3nt: TGTGCCAGCAGTTACTCTGGACAGCTCTATGGCTACACCTTC; CDR3aa: CASSYSGQLYGYTF
abundance: NA; v_gene: TRBV6-5; d_gene: NA; j_gene: TRBJ1-4; CDR3nt: TGTGCCAGCAGTTACTCGTTCAGTACCAATGAAAAACTGTTTTTT; CDR3aa: CASSYSFSTNEKLFF
abundance: NA; v_gene: TRBV6-6; d_gene: NA; j_gene: TRBJ2-1; CDR3nt: TGTGCCAGCAGTTCCGCCTGGGCAGGGTCCGATGAGCAGTTCTTC; CDR3aa: CASSSAWAGSDEQFF
abundance: NA; v_gene: TRBV27; d_gene: NA; j_gene: TRBJ2-7; CDR3nt: TGTGCCAGCAGTTTCGGAGGGGATCGATCCTACGAGCAGTACTTC; CDR3aa: CASSFGGDRSYEQYF
abundance: NA; v_gene: TRBV29-1; d_gene: TRBD2; j_gene: TRBJ2-3; CDR3nt: TGCAGCGTTACAGGACTAGCGGGAGGGCAGGAGTATTTT; CDR3aa: CSVTGLAGGQEYF
abundance: NA; v_gene: TRBV14; d_gene: NA; j_gene: TRBJ2-7; CDR3nt: TGTGCCAGCCAACAGAAACAGGGAGGGTCCTACGAGCAGTACTTC; CDR3aa: CASQQKQGGSYEQYF
abundance: NA; v_gene: TRBV27; d_gene: NA; j_gene: TRBJ2-2; CDR3nt: TGTGCCAGCAGTTTAATGCAGGGTGTAACCGGGGAGCTGTTTTTT; CDR3aa: CASSLMQGVTGELFF
abundance: NA; v_gene: TRBV3-1/TRBV3-2; d_gene: NA; j_gene: TRBJ1-1; CDR3nt: TGTGCCAGCAGCCAACCCCGCCTCCGGGGGTACACTGAAGCTTTCTTT; CDR3aa: CASSQPRLRGYTEAFF
abundance: NA; v_gene: TRBV28; d_gene: TRBD1; j_gene: TRBJ1-1; CDR3nt: TGTGCCAGCAACTTACCTCGGACAGGGGTGAACACTGAAGCTTTCTTT; CDR3aa: CASNLPRTGVNTEAFF
abundance: NA; v_gene: TRBV6-5; d_gene: NA; j_gene: TRBJ1-6; CDR3nt: TGTGCCAGCAGACTACAGGGACGGCATTCACCCCTCCACTTT; CDR3aa: CASRLQGRHSPLHF
abundance: once; v_gene: TRBV7-9; d_gene: TRBD1; j_gene: TRBJ1-6; CDR3nt: TGTGCCAGCAGCGACAGTACAGGGGGCAAGGTTTCACCCCTCCACTTT; CDR3aa: CASSDSTGGKVSPLHF
abundance: NA; v_gene: TRBV21-1; d_gene: NA; j_gene: TRBJ1-2; CDR3nt: TGTGCCAGCAGCATATGCCGGGACAGGGACCCCGGCGCATATGGCTACACCTTC; CDR3aa: CASSICRDRDPGAYGYTF
abundance: NA; v_gene: TRBV5-1; d_gene: TRBD1; j_gene: TRBJ1-2; CDR3nt: TGCGCCAGCAGGAGGGACAGGGGGCCGGGTGGCTACACCTTC; CDR3aa: CASRRDRGPGGYTF
abundance: NA; v_gene: TRBV7-7; d_gene: TRBD1; j_gene: TRBJ2-2; CDR3nt: TGTGCCAGCAGCCCAGGGGGCAGAGGGGAGCTGTTTTTT; CDR3aa: CASSPGGRGELFF
abundance: NA; v_gene: TRBV24-1; d_gene: TRBD2; j_gene: TRBJ2-1; CDR3nt: TGTGCCACCAGTGATTGGAGACTAGCGGGGGGCACCTCCTACAATGAGCAGTTCTTC; CDR3aa: CATSDWRLAGGTSYNEQFF
abundance: NA; v_gene: TRBV6-2/TRBV6-3; d_gene: NA; j_gene: TRBJ2-6; CDR3nt: TGTGCCAGCAGCTTCACAGGTACTGAAAGCTCTGGGGCCAACGTCCTGACTTTC; CDR3aa: CASSFTGTESSGANVLTF